This TCR beta chain was captured by sequencing in a study of blood T cell repertoires in COVID-19. Libraries were prepared by immunoSEQ multiplex PCR; TCRdb keeps only in-frame clonotypes and omits some of them. The sample has 150,000 to 200,000 clones; approximately 79% are singletons. This clone appeared a few times. The V gene end was trimmed by 4 bases and the J gene end by 0 bases; junction bases not matched to a gene: 6. The CDR3 covers 16 residues. CDR1 and CDR2 (germline): SGHRS, YFSETQ. The chain carries TRBV5-1 and TRBJ1-3; 8 bases are shared with TRBD1. The sequenced sample consisted of peripheral blood. The receptor's source is a woman older than 75 with acute or convalescent COVID-19. This CDR3 reads CASSGGQDYSGNTIYF. In DNA, the CDR3 is TGCGCCAGCAGCGGGGGACAGGACTACTCTGGAAACACCATATATTTT.